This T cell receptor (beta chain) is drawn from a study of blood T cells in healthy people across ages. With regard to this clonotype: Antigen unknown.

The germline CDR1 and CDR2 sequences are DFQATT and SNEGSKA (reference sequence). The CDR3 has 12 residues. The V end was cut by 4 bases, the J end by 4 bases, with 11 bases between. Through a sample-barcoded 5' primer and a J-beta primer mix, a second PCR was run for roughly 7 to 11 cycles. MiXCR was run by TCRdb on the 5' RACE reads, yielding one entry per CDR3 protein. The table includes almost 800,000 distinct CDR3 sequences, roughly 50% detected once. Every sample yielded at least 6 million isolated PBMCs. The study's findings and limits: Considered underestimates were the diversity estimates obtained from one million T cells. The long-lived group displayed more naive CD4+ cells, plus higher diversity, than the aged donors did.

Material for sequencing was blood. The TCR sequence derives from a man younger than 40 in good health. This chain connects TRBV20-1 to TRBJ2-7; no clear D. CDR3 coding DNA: TGCAGTGCTATCTACAGACCTTACGAGCAGTACTTC. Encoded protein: CSAIYRPYEQYF.